The 18 T cell receptor beta chains below all came from one sample that was sequenced in a study of blood T cell repertoires in COVID-19. Repertoires were generated with immunoSEQ multiplex PCR, while TCRdb's copy carries only in-frame clones and drops some. The sample comprises about 97,000 clones, around 90% of which are singletons, and 2% rests with the top ten. The source material was peripheral blood. These receptors all stem from a man aged 45 to 65 with active COVID-19.

The chain employs TRBV2 and TRBJ1-1; D remains unclear. The V end lost 5 bases, the J end lost 3 bases, and 4 bases lay between the germline ends. The CDR3 contains 11 residues. Germline assignment: CDR1 SNHLY and CDR2 FYNNEI. CDR3 residues: CASSTDTEAFF. CDR3 bases: TGTGCCAGCAGTACTGACACTGAAGCTTTCTTT. Drawing the rest from reference TRBV2 and TRBJ1-1, the complete variable domain is EPEVTQTPSHQVTQMGQEVILRCVPISNHLYFYWYRQILGQKVEFLVSFYNNEISEKSEIFDDQFSVERPDGSNFTLKIRSTKLEDSAMYFCASSTDTEAFFGQGTRLTVV.

The chain joins TRBV25-1 to TRBJ2-2; D might be TRBD2 (5 bases). The germline V gene has CDR1 MGHDK and CDR2 SYGVNS. The CDR3 sequence is 15 residues long. With 4 bases removed from V and 3 bases from J, the gap between germline ends came to 12 bases. CDR3 bases: TGTGCCAGCAGTGGTTTCCGGGGTTACACCGGGGAGCTGTTTTTT. It yields the protein CASSGFRGYTGELFF. Complete variable domain (other parts from reference TRBV25-1 and TRBJ2-2): EADIYQTPRYLVIGTGKKITLECSQTMGHDKMYWYQQDPGMELHLIHYSYGVNSTEKGDLSSESTVSRIRTEHFPLTLESARPSHTSQYLCASSGFRGYTGELFFGEGSRLTVL.

CDR3 coding DNA: TGTGCCAGCAGCTTATTTCTAGAGGGCGAGCAGTACTTC. Amino acids: CASSLFLEGEQYF. V gene TRBV11-3 combines with J gene TRBJ2-7; the D gene is possibly TRBD2 (5 bases). Germline CDR1 SGHNT, CDR2 YENEEA. Trimming took off 2 bases at V and 6 bases at J, with 11 bases between the two ends. This CDR3 has 13 residues.

This rearrangement joins TRBV7-6 to TRBJ2-3; 12 bases agree with TRBD2. Trimming removed 5 bases from V and 2 bases from J; junction bases left unmatched: 5. CDR3 length equals 16 residues. Germline values: CDR1 SGHVS, CDR2 FNYEAQ. This CDR3 is CASSPSGGAVTDTQYF. The CDR3 nucleotides are TGTGCCAGCAGCCCTAGCGGGGGGGCGGTCACAGATACGCAGTATTTT.

The V gene is TRBV25-1, the J gene TRBJ2-7, with D maybe TRBD1 (6 bases). Germline CDR1 and CDR2: MGHDK and SYGVNS. The CDR3 runs 15 residues. V lost 3 bases and J lost 3, with 15 bases in between. DNA of the CDR3: TGTGCCAGCAGTGATTCCAGGGGAACGATCTACGAGCAGTACTTC. This sequence encodes CASSDSRGTIYEQYF.

The CDR3 DNA follows: TGTGCCAGTAGTATGGAGACAGGTGCCTCTGGAAACACCATATATTTT. Amino acids: CASSMETGASGNTIYF. The chain couples TRBV19 to TRBJ1-3; D perhaps matches TRBD1 (6 bases). Germline V CDR1 and CDR2: LNHDA, SQIVND (reference sequence). V lost 3 bases and J 0 bases, leaving 12 bases between the germline ends. The CDR3 extends over 16 amino acids.

This rearrangement joins TRBV5-8 to TRBJ1-4, with 8 bases lining up with TRBD1. CDR1 SGHTS and CDR2 YDEGEE come from the germline V gene. The CDR3 extends over 17 amino acids. V trimming: 0 bases; J trimming: 4 bases; junction bases outside the gene matches: 8. The CDR3, as DNA: TGTGCCAGCAGCTTGGGCCGACAGGGGACGGATAATGAAAAACTGTTTTTT. Its protein product is CASSLGRQGTDNEKLFF.

The chain carries TRBV9 and TRBJ1-3; weak D call: TRBD1 (6 bases). V was shortened by 4 bases and J by 2 bases, with 10 bases between the two germline ends. Germline V gene lookup returns CDR1 SGDLS and CDR2 YYNGEE. The CDR3 runs to 14 residues. The CDR3 DNA reads TGTGCCAGCAGCCAACAGGGTGCTGGAAACACCATATATTTT. Protein sequence: CASSQQGAGNTIYF.

This chain uses TRBV4-2 with TRBJ2-3, with D tentatively TRBD1 (5 bases). The CDR3 extends over 16 amino acids. The germline CDR1 and CDR2 sequences are LGHNA and YNFKEQ. Deletions cut 0 bases from V and 6 bases from J, with 16 bases between. CDR3 nucleotide sequence: TGTGCCAGCAGCCAAGATCGGGTCAGGGAATCGGATACGCAGTATTTT. Protein product: CASSQDRVRESDTQYF.

This sequence joins TRBV11-2 and TRBJ1-2, with a tentative D call TRBD1 (5 bases). This CDR3 contains 12 residues. Germline V gene lookup returns CDR1 SGHAT and CDR2 FQNNGV. Deletions cut 6 bases from V and 2 bases from J, with 7 bases between. The CDR3, as DNA: TGTGCCAGCAGGGGGCCCAACTATGGCTACACCTTC. Residues: CASRGPNYGYTF.

This chain links TRBV4-1 with TRBJ2-3, with 8 bases lining up with TRBD2. The CDR3 consists of 16 residues. CDR1 MGHRA and CDR2 YSYEKL come from the germline V gene. Trimming took 0 bases from V and 1 from J; bases not matched to a gene: 3. CDR3 sequence (DNA): TGCGCCAGCAGCCAAGATGGAGCGGGGGGCACAGATACGCAGTATTTT. Translating it yields CASSQDGAGGTDTQYF.

This chain links TRBV6-5 with TRBJ1-4; no reliable D call. The CDR3 has 15 residues. The V end lost 8 bases, the J end lost 0 bases, and 13 bases lay between the germline ends. The V gene's germline CDR1 is MNHEY and CDR2 SVGAGI. The CDR3 DNA sequence: TGTGCCAGCCGTCAGGCTCTGGCAACTAATGAAAAACTGTTTTTT. The encoded protein is CASRQALATNEKLFF.

The table lists this clone with a count of one. The chain couples TRBV14 to TRBJ1-1; 7 bases align to TRBD1. Trimming took 4 bases from V and 5 from J; bases not matched to a gene: 13. Germline CDR1 reads SGHDN; CDR2 reads FVKESK. CDR3 length equals 16 residues. In DNA form, the CDR3 reads TGTGCCAGCAGCCGCGGAAGGGGGCAGGGGTATACTGAAGCTTTCTTT. This translates into CASSRGRGQGYTEAFF.

The chain has TRBV9 and TRBJ1-5; D not certain. CDR1 is SGDLS, CDR2 YYNGEE, per germline. Trimming cost V 3 bases and J 4 bases, with 14 bases left between them. CDR3 size: 15 residues. The CDR3 coding sequence is TGTGCCAGCAGCGCGGACGGAGGTGGGAATCAGCCCCAGCATTTT. Translation: CASSADGGGNQPQHF.

The chain employs TRBV7-9 and TRBJ2-1; TRBD2 matches at 8 bases. The length of the CDR3 is 14 residues. Germline CDR1 reads SEHNR; CDR2 reads FQNEAQ (reference sequence). Trimming took 10 bases from V and 5 from J; bases not matched to a gene: 10. The CDR3 nucleotides are TGTGCCACCACTGAACTAGCGGACAACAATGAGCAGTTCTTC. Translation gives CATTELADNNEQFF.

This clone occurred a few times. The V gene is TRBV29-1, the J gene TRBJ2-7; D is possibly TRBD1 (6 bases). V shed 8 bases and J shed 5 bases, with 22 bases lying between them. Per the germline V gene, CDR1 is SQVTM and CDR2 is ANQGSEA. The CDR3 has 14 amino acids. The CDR3 nucleotides read TGCAGCATTGGTGACGGACAGAGTACCAACGAGCAGTACTTC. It encodes CSIGDGQSTNEQYF.

The chain carries TRBV19 and TRBJ2-5; TRBD2 matches at 7 bases. The CDR3 extends over 14 amino acids. Germline V gene data show CDR1 as LNHDA and CDR2 as SQIVND (reference sequence). V was clipped by 5 bases and J by 0 bases; unmatched bases: 3. The DNA of the CDR3 is TGTGCCAGTAGTCGGGGACTAAACCAAGAGACCCAGTACTTC. Its protein product is CASSRGLNQETQYF.

This CDR3 reads CASSIDVSTGYTF. The CDR3 nucleotides read TGTGCCAGTAGTATAGATGTCAGTACTGGCTACACCTTC. The chain links TRBV19 to TRBJ1-2; no definite D call. The germline V gene encodes CDR1 LNHDA and CDR2 SQIVND (reference sequence). This CDR3 spans 13 amino acids. Deletions cut 0 bases from V and 7 bases from J, with 9 bases between. Filled out from reference TRBV19 and TRBJ1-2, the complete variable domain reads DGGITQSPKYLFRKEGQNVTLSCEQNLNHDAMYWYRQDPGQGLRLIYYSQIVNDFQKGDIAEGYSVSREKKESFPLTVTSAQKNPTAFYLCASSIDVSTGYTFGSGTRLTVV.